A selection of T cell receptor beta chains follows, all from one sample in a study of T cells in Graves' hyperthyroidism and ophthalmopathy. TCRdb analysed the multiplex PCR reads with MiXCR anew, one entry per CDR3 protein. The data hold 500,000 to 750,000 distinct CDR3 sequences, with 14% observed a single time. The sample taken for sequencing was blood. All receptors come from a woman between 18 and 29 years old with Graves' ophthalmopathy. CDR3s include the opening cysteine and the closing phenylalanine or tryptophan. The D gene is left open where the match is weak. Not every row has a clone size; where given, it reads once, few, many or a size class.

d_call: TRBD2
v_call: TRBV4-1
cdr3_length: 17
j_call: TRBJ2-3
clone_size: .
cdr3_aa: CASSQDGRLAGEDTQYF
cdr3_nt: TGCGCCAGCAGCCAAGATGGGCGACTAGCGGGGGAAGATACGCAGTATTTT

d_call: TRBD1
v_call: TRBV12-3/TRBV12-4
cdr3_length: 13
j_call: TRBJ2-1
clone_size: few
cdr3_aa: CASRQGPPNEQFF
cdr3_nt: TGTGCCAGCAGACAGGGGCCTCCCAATGAGCAGTTCTTC

d_call: TRBD1
v_call: TRBV7-9
cdr3_length: 13
j_call: TRBJ1-2
clone_size: many
cdr3_aa: CASRRIQGDGYTF
cdr3_nt: TGTGCCAGCCGTCGAATACAGGGGGATGGCTACACCTTC

d_call: .
v_call: TRBV2
cdr3_length: 14
j_call: TRBJ2-3
clone_size: many
cdr3_aa: CASSGQVSTDTQYF
cdr3_nt: TGTGCCAGCAGTGGACAGGTTAGCACAGATACGCAGTATTTT

d_call: .
v_call: TRBV11-2
cdr3_length: 13
j_call: TRBJ2-1
clone_size: many
cdr3_aa: CASSLASARSQFF
cdr3_nt: TGTGCCAGCAGCTTAGCGAGCGCGAGGTCCCAGTTCTTC

d_call: .
v_call: TRBV12-3/TRBV12-4
cdr3_length: 14
j_call: TRBJ1-5
clone_size: many
cdr3_aa: CASSTDRKNQPQHF
cdr3_nt: TGTGCCAGCAGTACCGACAGGAAGAATCAGCCCCAGCATTTT

d_call: .
v_call: TRBV18
cdr3_length: 14
j_call: TRBJ1-5
clone_size: many
cdr3_aa: CASSPPPGQQPQHF
cdr3_nt: TGTGCCAGCTCACCACCGCCAGGGCAACAGCCCCAGCATTTT

d_call: TRBD2
v_call: TRBV4-2
cdr3_length: 15
j_call: TRBJ2-3
clone_size: .
cdr3_aa: CASSPGTSGRDTQYF
cdr3_nt: TGTGCCAGCAGCCCCGGGACTAGCGGGAGAGATACGCAGTATTTT

d_call: .
v_call: TRBV4-3
cdr3_length: 15
j_call: TRBJ2-2
clone_size: few
cdr3_aa: CASSQEGPSTGELFF
cdr3_nt: TGCGCCAGCAGCCAAGAAGGGCCTAGCACCGGGGAGCTGTTTTTT

d_call: TRBD1
v_call: TRBV19
cdr3_length: 16
j_call: TRBJ1-1
clone_size: .
cdr3_aa: CASSIERTGGVYGAFF
cdr3_nt: TGTGCCAGTAGTATAGAAAGGACAGGGGGCGTTTATGGAGCTTTCTTT

d_call: .
v_call: TRBV7-9
cdr3_length: 16
j_call: TRBJ1-2
clone_size: many
cdr3_aa: CASNNPAGGGGYGYTF
cdr3_nt: TGTGCCAGCAACAACCCAGCGGGGGGGGGGGGCTATGGCTACACCTTC

d_call: .
v_call: TRBV6-6
cdr3_length: 15
j_call: TRBJ2-7
clone_size: many
cdr3_aa: CASSYSSTESYEQYF
cdr3_nt: TGTGCCAGCAGTTACTCGAGTACGGAGAGCTACGAGCAGTACTTC

d_call: TRBD1
v_call: TRBV12-3/TRBV12-4
cdr3_length: 15
j_call: TRBJ1-2
clone_size: many
cdr3_aa: CASSLSGGPGEGYTF
cdr3_nt: TGTGCCAGCAGTTTATCAGGGGGGCCGGGGGAGGGCTACACCTTC

d_call: TRBD1
v_call: TRBV6-4
cdr3_length: 14
j_call: TRBJ1-2
clone_size: .
cdr3_aa: CASSDPGTGDRYTF
cdr3_nt: TGTGCCAGCAGTGACCCCGGGACAGGTGATCGCTACACCTTC

d_call: .
v_call: TRBV9
cdr3_length: 15
j_call: TRBJ2-1
clone_size: many
cdr3_aa: CASTPAGAPDNEQFF
cdr3_nt: TGTGCCAGCACCCCGGCGGGGGCGCCGGACAATGAGCAGTTCTTC

d_call: .
v_call: TRBV6-2/TRBV6-3
cdr3_length: 14
j_call: TRBJ1-2
clone_size: .
cdr3_aa: CASRRRAQGIGYTF
cdr3_nt: TGTGCCAGCAGGCGACGGGCGCAGGGGATTGGCTACACCTTC

d_call: .
v_call: TRBV7-9
cdr3_length: 16
j_call: TRBJ2-4
clone_size: .
cdr3_aa: CASSPETGREKNIQYF
cdr3_nt: TGTGCCAGCAGCCCGGAGACAGGTCGGGAGAAAAACATTCAGTACTTC

d_call: .
v_call: TRBV7-6
cdr3_length: 15
j_call: TRBJ2-2
clone_size: many
cdr3_aa: CASSPPGTNTGELFF
cdr3_nt: TGTGCCAGCAGCCCCCCCGGGACTAACACCGGGGAGCTGTTTTTT

d_call: TRBD1
v_call: TRBV6-5
cdr3_length: 16
j_call: TRBJ1-1
clone_size: .
cdr3_aa: CASSYSTGQGNTEAFF
cdr3_nt: TGTGCCAGCAGTTACAGTACAGGACAGGGGAACACTGAAGCTTTCTTT

d_call: TRBD1
v_call: TRBV19
cdr3_length: 16
j_call: TRBJ1-4
clone_size: .
cdr3_aa: CASSTTNRGTNEKLFF
cdr3_nt: TGTGCCAGTAGTACGACGAACAGGGGAACCAATGAAAAACTGTTTTTT

d_call: TRBD2
v_call: TRBV9
cdr3_length: 19
j_call: TRBJ2-7
clone_size: few
cdr3_aa: CASSAPTSGRGGGSYEQYF
cdr3_nt: TGTGCCAGCAGCGCCCCGACTAGCGGGAGAGGAGGTGGATCCTACGAGCAGTACTTC

d_call: TRBD2
v_call: TRBV7-6
cdr3_length: 17
j_call: TRBJ2-1
clone_size: .
cdr3_aa: CASSRYLAGNSYNEQFF
cdr3_nt: TGTGCCAGCAGCCGATATTTAGCGGGCAACTCCTACAATGAGCAGTTCTTC

d_call: .
v_call: TRBV3-1
cdr3_length: 14
j_call: TRBJ2-1
clone_size: few
cdr3_aa: CASSPSELAGEQFF
cdr3_nt: TGTGCCAGCAGCCCCAGCGAGCTTGCCGGTGAGCAGTTCTTC